Following are 22 T cell receptor beta chains from one sample sequenced in a study of post-analysis software for immune sequencing data. Findings and caveats of the study: Compared with controls, patients had more of 4 to 6 TRBV segments, including TRBV5-6, TRBV5-1 and TRBV20-1.

cDNA libraries for TCR beta contained unique molecular identifiers. TCRdb called the PCR reads again in MiXCR, with one record for every CDR3 protein. There are roughly 800,000 distinct CDR3 sequences in the sample; roughly 50% occur only once, and roughly 5% lies in the top ten. Antigen specificity for these receptors is unknown. Specimen: blood. The receptors derive from a girl between 10 and 17 years old with multiple sclerosis.

The rearrangement joins TRBV28 to TRBJ1-1; no clear D. The CDR3 covers 16 residues. CDR1 is MDHEN, CDR2 SYDVKM, per germline. V was shortened by 0 bases and J by 3 bases, with 14 bases between the two germline ends. The CDR3: CASSLWEGRRYTEAFF. CDR3 DNA: TGTGCCAGCAGTTTATGGGAAGGCAGGCGCTACACTGAAGCTTTCTTT.

The chain joins TRBV27 to TRBJ2-7, with 7 bases matching TRBD1. The J segment lost 7 bases and the V segment lost 3 bases, leaving 9 bases of the junction unmatched. Germline V gene data show CDR1 as MNHEY and CDR2 as SMNVEV (reference sequence). This CDR3 comprises 14 residues. In nucleotides, the CDR3 is TGTGCCAGCAGTTTGCGACACAGGGGACCGGAGCAGTACTTC. It yields the protein CASSLRHRGPEQYF.

The rearrangement joins TRBV27 to TRBJ1-2, with 11 bases matching TRBD1. V was clipped by 5 bases and J by 3 bases; unmatched bases: 8. The CDR3 runs 16 residues. Germline V gene lookup returns CDR1 MNHEY and CDR2 SMNVEV (reference sequence). The CDR3 reads CASSLGDRGGDYGYTF. The CDR3 bases are TGTGCCAGCAGTCTAGGGGACAGGGGGGGCGACTATGGCTACACCTTC.

In nucleotides, the CDR3 is TGTGCCAGCTCACCACTGACAGGACTAGCGGGAGTCCCCCACGAGCAGTACTTC. Translated: CASSPLTGLAGVPHEQYF. The chain joins TRBV18 to TRBJ2-5; TRBD2 aligns across 13 bases. Near its end, the DNA agrees better with TRBJ2-7, so the J call may be wrong. Germline loops: CDR1 KGHSH, CDR2 LQKENI. The CDR3 is made up of 18 amino acids.

This clonotype appeared a few times. The DNA of the CDR3 is TGTGCCAGCAGCCAAGGGTCGATAGTTCGGGGCGAGCAGTACTTC. Protein sequence: CASSQGSIVRGEQYF. The genes are TRBV3-1 and TRBJ2-7; possible D gene TRBD2, 5 bases. The CDR3 has 15 amino acids. The V end was cut by 1 base, the J end by 6 bases, with 16 bases between. Germline lookup yields CDR1 LGHDT and CDR2 YNNKEL (reference sequence).

CDR3 in DNA: TGCAGTGCATCAACTAGCGGGAGCTGGGGGGATACGCAGTATTTT. This gives the protein CSASTSGSWGDTQYF. The chain links TRBV20-1 to TRBJ2-3; 11 nucleotides align to TRBD2. The junction had 11 bases not matched to a gene; V was cut back by 6 bases and J by 6 bases. CDR1 and CDR2 from the germline V gene are DFQATT and SNEGSKA (reference sequence). This CDR3 spans 15 amino acids.

V gene TRBV18 combines with J gene TRBJ2-7, with D perhaps being TRBD1 or TRBD2 (5 bases each). The CDR3 runs 14 residues. V was pared by 3 bases and J by 4 bases, with 13 bases between. Germline V gene data show CDR1 as KGHSH and CDR2 as LQKENI. The CDR3 DNA sequence: TGTGCCAGCTCACCGGGACCCGATAGGTACGAGCAGTACTTC. Translating gives CASSPGPDRYEQYF.

This rearrangement joins TRBV29-1 to TRBJ2-1; D is possibly TRBD2 (6 bases). Germline V gene lookup returns CDR1 SQVTM and CDR2 ANQGSEA. Trimming took 3 bases from V and 12 from J, leaving 18 bases between them. CDR3 length equals 13 residues. Here the CDR3 reads CSVEEGGRTGQFF. Here the CDR3 DNA reads TGCAGCGTTGAGGAGGGCGGGCGGACGGGGCAGTTCTTC.

The chain links TRBV3-1 to TRBJ2-5; D unresolved. CDR1 is LGHDT, CDR2 YNNKEL, per germline (reference sequence). The germline V and J ends were trimmed by 4 bases and 5 bases, with 17 bases remaining between them. The CDR3 sequence is 15 residues long. The CDR3 sequence is CASSPESRPRETQYF. In DNA, the CDR3 is TGTGCCAGCAGCCCTGAATCCAGACCCAGGGAGACCCAGTACTTC.

The genes are TRBV20-1 and TRBJ2-3; 10 positions match TRBD2. The V segment lost 1 base and the J segment 2 bases; nucleotides outside the gene matches: 6. Germline V CDR1 and CDR2: DFQATT, SNEGSKA (reference sequence). The CDR3 has 16 residues. The CDR3 coding sequence is TGCAGTGCTAGAGGGAAGAGCGGGAGGGCCACAGATACGCAGTATTTT. Translation: CSARGKSGRATDTQYF.

Details on this clonotype: One end of the junction does not line up with germline, which may come from a read error. The chain couples TRBV7-9 to TRBJ2-1, with D possibly being TRBD1 or TRBD2 (6 bases each). Germline CDR1 reads SEHNR; CDR2 reads FQNEAQ (reference sequence). The CDR3 sequence is 13 residues long. Here the CDR3 reads CANSLADSETQFF. CDR3 in DNA: TGTGCCAACAGCTTAGCGGACAGTGAGACCCAGTTCTTC.

About this clonotype: One end of the junction fails to match germline, which may point to a read error. The rearrangement links TRBV12-3 or TRBV12-4 to TRBJ2-1; D is possibly TRBD1 (5 bases). There are 14 residues in the CDR3. CDR3 loop: CASSLLQGYNEQFF. In DNA, the CDR3 is TGTGCTAGCAGTTTACTCCAGGGTTACAATGAGCAGTTCTTC.

This clonotype was recorded many times. V is TRBV20-1 and J is TRBJ2-5; D perhaps matches TRBD1 (5 bases). Looked up from germline, CDR1 is DFQATT and CDR2 is SNEGSKA (reference sequence). V was shortened by 6 bases and J by 11 bases, with 22 bases between the two germline ends. The CDR3 extends over 13 amino acids. CDR3 DNA sequence: TGCAGTGCGCCGCTAGGGGCCAAATCTGGGCAGTACTTC. Translated, it gives CSAPLGAKSGQYF.

DNA of the CDR3: TGCGCCAGCAGCCAAGATGCCGGCTTCGTAGCGGGAAATTATGGTGAGCAGTTCTTC. Residues: CASSQDAGFVAGNYGEQFF. The chain carries TRBV4-3 and TRBJ2-1; 8 bases line up with TRBD2. V shed 0 bases, J shed 9 bases, and the junction held 19 bases outside the gene matches. CDR1 LGHNA and CDR2 YSLEER come from the germline V gene. This CDR3 has 19 amino acids.

The chain uses TRBV2 and TRBJ2-4; 8 bases agree with TRBD2. The tail of the sequence fits TRBJ2-7 better, so the J call may be wrong. The CDR3 contains 16 residues. CDR1 SNHLY and CDR2 FYNNEI come from the germline V gene. CDR3 in amino acids: CASSEGGRVAGNEQYF. In nucleotides, the CDR3 is TGTGCCAGCAGTGAAGGCGGGCGGGTAGCGGGAAACGAGCAGTACTTC.

Here the CDR3 DNA reads TGTGCCAGCAGCATGGAGGGTGGCTACACCTTC. The encoded protein is CASSMEGGYTF. The chain is built from TRBV6-1 and TRBJ1-2, with D unclear. Germline assignment: CDR1 MNHNS and CDR2 SASEGT. Trimming shortened V by 6 bases and J by 7 bases, and 9 bases separated the two germline ends. The CDR3 is 11 amino acids.

The table lists this clonotype with a few counts. The chain couples TRBV29-1 to TRBJ2-7, with 7 bases identical to TRBD2. The V and J ends lost 3 bases and 7 bases, in that order; junction bases with no gene match: 12. The CDR3 runs 14 residues. The germline V gene encodes CDR1 SQVTM and CDR2 ANQGSEA. CDR3 nucleotide sequence: TGCAGCGTTGAGTCTAGCGGCCTAAGGGAGGAGCAGTACTTC. It is translated as CSVESSGLREEQYF.

CDR3 protein: CASRMTSAYNEQFF. The CDR3 bases are TGTGCCAGCAGGATGACTAGCGCGTACAATGAGCAGTTCTTC. V usage is TRBV6-5 and J usage is TRBJ2-1; 8 bases map to TRBD2. After removal of 6 bases from V and 4 bases from J, the junction contained 5 bases not matched to a gene. The CDR3 is 14 residues long. Germline CDR1 is MNHEY and CDR2 is SVGAGI.

This clonotype occurred a few times. The chain links TRBV11-2 to TRBJ2-1, with 11 bases that match TRBD2. V lost 4 bases, J lost 9 bases, and 11 bases stayed unmatched. Germline V gives CDR1 SGHAT, CDR2 FQNNGV. The CDR3 loop spans 16 amino acids. The CDR3 DNA reads TGTGCCAGCAGCTCCCAACTAGCGGGAGTGTGGGTTGAGCAGTTCTTC. Translation gives CASSSQLAGVWVEQFF. Looking up the rest from reference TRBV11-2 and TRBJ2-1 gives the full variable domain: EAGVAQSPRYKIIEKRQSVAFWCNPISGHATLYWYQQILGQGPKLLIQFQNNGVVDDSQLPKDRFSAERLKGVDSTLKIQPAKLEDSAVYLCASSSQLAGVWVEQFFGPGTRLTVL.

The chain uses TRBV20-1 and TRBJ2-2, with D maybe TRBD2 (6 bases). The CDR3 contains 16 residues. Germline CDR1 DFQATT, CDR2 SNEGSKA (reference sequence). V gave up 1 base and J gave up 0 bases, with 12 bases separating them. The CDR3 DNA reads TGCAGTGCTAGAGGGTCAACGGGAGCGAACACCGGGGAGCTGTTTTTT. This codes for CSARGSTGANTGELFF.

The chain recombines TRBV7-9 with TRBJ2-1, with 12 bases matching TRBD2. The CDR3 contains 14 residues. V shed 5 bases, J shed 6 bases, and the junction held 2 bases outside the gene matches. Germline V gene data show CDR1 as SEHNR and CDR2 as FQNEAQ (reference sequence). The CDR3, as DNA: TGTGCCAGCAGCATACTAGCGGGAGGCAATGAGCAGTTCTTC. Its protein product is CASSILAGGNEQFF.

The chain is built from TRBV9 and TRBJ2-2; 8 bases align to TRBD1. The CDR3 totals 16 residues. Germline values: CDR1 SGDLS, CDR2 YYNGEE. V lost 2 bases and J lost 1; bases outside the gene matches: 4. CDR3 sequence (DNA): TGTGCCAGCAGCGTTGCCGGGACAGGGAACACCGGGGAGCTGTTTTTT. Its translation: CASSVAGTGNTGELFF.